This T cell receptor beta chain derives from a study of blood T cell repertoires in COVID-19. About the research overall: Donors in the United States, Italy and Spain gave samples during acute or convalescent COVID-19.

V shed 0 bases and J 5 bases; nucleotides not matched to a gene: 6. The CDR3 length is 16 residues. The germline gives CDR1 SGHRS, CDR2 YFSETQ. Per the original methods: Counts of nucleated cells, estimated from reference gene primer amplification, were obtained. TCRdb's table, derived via immunoSEQ multiplex PCR, lists solely in-frame clones and lacks some. V, J and clone size are those of that table, while D and trimming were read from the DNA. The data show roughly 120,000 clones, approximately 86% seen once. The sequenced material came from peripheral blood. This receptor was taken from a woman in her 50s with active or convalescent COVID-19. The J gene is TRBJ2-5, the V gene TRBV5-1; 11 positions match TRBD2. The CDR3 reads CASSLVGTSGRETQYF. The DNA of the CDR3 is TGCGCCAGCAGCTTGGTTGGGACTAGCGGTCGTGAGACCCAGTACTTC. The full variable domain, its missing parts supplied by reference TRBV5-1 and TRBJ2-5, is KAGVTQTPRYLIKTRGQQVTLSCSPISGHRSVSWYQQTPGQGLQFLFEYFSETQRNKGNFPGRFSGRQFSNSRSEMNVSTLELGDSALYLCASSLVGTSGRETQYFGPGTRLLVL.